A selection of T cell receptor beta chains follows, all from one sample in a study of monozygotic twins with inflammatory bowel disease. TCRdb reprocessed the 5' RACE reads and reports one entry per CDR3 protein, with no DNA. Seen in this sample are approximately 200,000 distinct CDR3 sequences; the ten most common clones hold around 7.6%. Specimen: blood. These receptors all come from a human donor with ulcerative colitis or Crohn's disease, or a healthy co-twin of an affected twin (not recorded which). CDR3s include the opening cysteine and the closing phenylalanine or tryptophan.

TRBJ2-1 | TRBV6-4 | CASRDSGTSGKVYAYNEQFF
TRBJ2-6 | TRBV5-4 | CASSLEGRTGANVLTF
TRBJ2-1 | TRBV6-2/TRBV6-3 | CASRFTTGEGKEQFF
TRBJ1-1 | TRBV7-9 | CASSLVGELTEAFF
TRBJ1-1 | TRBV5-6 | CASSLEGISRTEAFF
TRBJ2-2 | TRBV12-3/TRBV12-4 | CASSPGPGELFF
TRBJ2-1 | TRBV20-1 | CSARSWDNEQFF
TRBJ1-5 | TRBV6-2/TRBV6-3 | CATYSDRGSGNQPQHF
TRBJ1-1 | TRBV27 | CASSFLPTDMNTEAFF
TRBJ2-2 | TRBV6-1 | CASSIWTSGEDTGELFF
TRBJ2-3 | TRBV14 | CASSQDLSDTQYF
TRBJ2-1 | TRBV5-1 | CASSLAAGRLVEQFF
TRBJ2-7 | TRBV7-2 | CASSLRGSEGEEQYF
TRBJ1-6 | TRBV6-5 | CASRPRGGADNSPLHF
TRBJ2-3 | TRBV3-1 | CASSPAGAFTDTQYF
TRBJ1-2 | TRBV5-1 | CASRGQHLSYGYTF
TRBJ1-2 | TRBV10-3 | CAISESGDPRYGYTF
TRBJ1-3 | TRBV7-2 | CASSLGLGRISGNTIYF
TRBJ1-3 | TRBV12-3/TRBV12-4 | CASTWGGRSSGNTIYF
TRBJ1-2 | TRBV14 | CASSPLTGANYGYTF
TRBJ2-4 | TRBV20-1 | CSAKQLLAKNIQYF
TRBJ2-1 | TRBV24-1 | CATSDSPGGTGGFNEQFF
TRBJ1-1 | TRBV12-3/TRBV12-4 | CASRTGLGTEAFF
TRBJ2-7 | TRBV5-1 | CASSPPAAYEQYF
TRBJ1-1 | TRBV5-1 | CASSSGFGTNTEAFF
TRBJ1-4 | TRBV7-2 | CASSWAGGLGEKLFF
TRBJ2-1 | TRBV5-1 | CASSRTSGGLNNEQFF
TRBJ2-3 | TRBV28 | CASSSGGGADTQYF
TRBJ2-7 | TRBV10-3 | CAIGRGTGAYEQYF
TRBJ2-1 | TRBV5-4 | CASSFSGTGYYNEQFF
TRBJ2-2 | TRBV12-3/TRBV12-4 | CASSYRGPDTGELFF
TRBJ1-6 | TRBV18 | CASSPSGPGNSPLHF